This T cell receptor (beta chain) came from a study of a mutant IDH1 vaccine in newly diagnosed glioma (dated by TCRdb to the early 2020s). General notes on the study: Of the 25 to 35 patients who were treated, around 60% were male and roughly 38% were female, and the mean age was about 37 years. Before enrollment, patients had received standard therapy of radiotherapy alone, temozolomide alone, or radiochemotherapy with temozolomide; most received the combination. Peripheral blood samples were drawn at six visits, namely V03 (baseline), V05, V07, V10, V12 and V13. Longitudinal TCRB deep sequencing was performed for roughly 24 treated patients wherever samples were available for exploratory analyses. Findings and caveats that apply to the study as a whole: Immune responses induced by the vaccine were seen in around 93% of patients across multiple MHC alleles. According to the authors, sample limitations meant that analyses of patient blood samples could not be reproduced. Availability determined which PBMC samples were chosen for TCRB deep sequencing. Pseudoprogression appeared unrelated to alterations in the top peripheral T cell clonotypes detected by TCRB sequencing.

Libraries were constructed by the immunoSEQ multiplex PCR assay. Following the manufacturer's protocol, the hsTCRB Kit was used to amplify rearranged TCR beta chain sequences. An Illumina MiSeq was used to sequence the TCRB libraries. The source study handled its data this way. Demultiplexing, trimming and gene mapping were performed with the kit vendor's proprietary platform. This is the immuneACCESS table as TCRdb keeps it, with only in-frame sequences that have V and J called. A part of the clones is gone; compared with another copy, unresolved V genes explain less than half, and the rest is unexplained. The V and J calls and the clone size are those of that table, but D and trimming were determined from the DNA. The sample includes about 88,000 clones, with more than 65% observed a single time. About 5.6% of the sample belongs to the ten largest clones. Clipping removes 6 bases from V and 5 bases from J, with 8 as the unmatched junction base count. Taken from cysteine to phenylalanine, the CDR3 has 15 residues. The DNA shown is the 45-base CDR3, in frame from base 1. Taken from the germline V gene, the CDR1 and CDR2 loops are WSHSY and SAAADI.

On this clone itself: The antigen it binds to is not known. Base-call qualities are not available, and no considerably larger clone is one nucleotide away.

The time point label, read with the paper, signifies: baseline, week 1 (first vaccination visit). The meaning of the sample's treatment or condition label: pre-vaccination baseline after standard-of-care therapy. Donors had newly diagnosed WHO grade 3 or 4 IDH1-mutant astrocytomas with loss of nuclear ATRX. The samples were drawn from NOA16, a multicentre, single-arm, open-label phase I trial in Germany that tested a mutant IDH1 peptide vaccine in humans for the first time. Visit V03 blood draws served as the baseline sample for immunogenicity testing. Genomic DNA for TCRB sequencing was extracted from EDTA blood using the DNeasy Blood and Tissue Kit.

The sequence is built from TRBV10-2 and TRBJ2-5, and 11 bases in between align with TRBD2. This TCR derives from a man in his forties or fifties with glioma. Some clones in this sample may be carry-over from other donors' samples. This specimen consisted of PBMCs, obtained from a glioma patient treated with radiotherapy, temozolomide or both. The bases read TGCGCCAGCAGGGGTAGCGGGGGGGGCCGGGAGACCCAGTACTTC. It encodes CASRGSGGGRETQYF.